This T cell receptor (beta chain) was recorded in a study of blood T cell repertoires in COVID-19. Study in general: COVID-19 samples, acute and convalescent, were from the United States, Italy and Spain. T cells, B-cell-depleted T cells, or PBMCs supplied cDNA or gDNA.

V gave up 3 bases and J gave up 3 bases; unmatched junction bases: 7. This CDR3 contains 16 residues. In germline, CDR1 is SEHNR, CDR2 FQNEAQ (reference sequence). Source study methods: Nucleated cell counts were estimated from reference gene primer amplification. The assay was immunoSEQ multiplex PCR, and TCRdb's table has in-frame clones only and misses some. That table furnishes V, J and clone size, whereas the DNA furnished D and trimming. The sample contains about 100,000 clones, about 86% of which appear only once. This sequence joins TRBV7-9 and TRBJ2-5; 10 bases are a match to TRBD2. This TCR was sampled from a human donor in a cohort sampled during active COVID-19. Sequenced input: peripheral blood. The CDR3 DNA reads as TGTGCCAGCAGCTTGGTCCCTCTAGCGGGAGAAGAGACCCAGTACTTC. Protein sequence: CASSLVPLAGEETQYF.